The 21 T cell receptor beta chains listed next were all sequenced from one sample in a study of blood T cell repertoires in COVID-19 (dated by TCRdb to the early 2020s). Receptor amplification or capture employed the immunoSEQ multiplex PCR assay. The immuneACCESS repertoire file appears here via TCRdb, limited to in-frame rearrangements. These files lack a portion of the clones; in checked studies, under half of the deficit traces to unresolved V genes, and the cause of the others is not known. The sample profile shows 65,000 to 90,000 clones; 88% of them were found once. Roughly 5% of the sample belongs to the ten largest clones. The material sequenced was peripheral blood. Receptors were obtained from a human donor in a cohort sampled during active COVID-19.

The chain recombines TRBV27 with TRBJ2-7; possible D gene TRBD2, 5 bases. The CDR3 has 15 residues. Germline lookup yields CDR1 MNHEY and CDR2 SMNVEV (reference sequence). V was cut by 5 bases and J by 4 bases, with 18 bases left in between. CDR3 nucleotides: TGTGCCAGCAGTCCCTCCGGAGTAGCGACGTACGAGCAGTACTTC. Amino acids: CASSPSGVATYEQYF.

This clone was recorded a few times. The genes are TRBV3-1 (or the pseudogene TRBV3-2) and TRBJ2-7, with D uncertain. V gave up 0 bases and J gave up 6 bases, with 9 bases separating them. CDR1 LGHDT and CDR2 YNNKEL come from the germline V gene (reference sequence). This CDR3 comprises 13 residues. The CDR3 loop reads CASSQDRDSEQYF. The DNA for the CDR3 is TGTGCCAGCAGCCAAGATCGCGATTCCGAGCAGTACTTC.

The chain employs TRBV6-1 and TRBJ1-6; tentative D call: TRBD1 (5 bases). The V end lost 2 bases, the J end lost 0 bases, and 14 bases lay between the germline ends. The CDR3 has 18 amino acids. CDR1 and CDR2 from the germline V gene are MNHNS and SASEGT. The CDR3 sequence: CASSESSGRSSYNSPLHF. CDR3 DNA: TGTGCCAGCAGTGAAAGTTCAGGGAGGAGCTCCTATAATTCACCCCTCCACTTT.

The J gene is TRBJ2-2, the V gene TRBV29-1; perhaps TRBD2 as D (6 bases). In germline, CDR1 is SQVTM, CDR2 ANQGSEA. CDR3 size: 12 residues. Trimming took 7 bases from V and 4 from J, leaving 10 bases between them. CDR3 sequence: CSGREATGELFF. Here the CDR3 DNA reads TGCAGCGGGAGGGAGGCCACCGGGGAGCTGTTTTTT.

V usage is TRBV19 and J usage is TRBJ2-3; 8 nucleotides align to TRBD1. After removal of 7 bases from V and 3 bases from J, the junction contained 15 bases not matched to a gene. The germline V gene has CDR1 LNHDA and CDR2 SQIVND (reference sequence). This CDR3 has 17 residues. The CDR3 DNA sequence: TGTGCCAGTATCCCCTCGACCGGGACAGGATCGACAGATACGCAGTATTTT. Protein sequence: CASIPSTGTGSTDTQYF. The entire variable domain, with the rest obtained from reference TRBV19 and TRBJ2-3, is as follows: DGGITQSPKYLFRKEGQNVTLSCEQNLNHDAMYWYRQDPGQGLRLIYYSQIVNDFQKGDIAEGYSVSREKKESFPLTVTSAQKNPTAFYLCASIPSTGTGSTDTQYFGPGTRLTVL.

The CDR3 spells CASSLSGSGETQYF. CDR3 sequence (DNA): TGTGCCAGCAGCCTTAGCGGGAGTGGGGAGACCCAGTACTTC. This rearrangement joins TRBV6-5 to TRBJ2-5; 9 bases are a match to TRBD2. The CDR3 has 14 amino acids. The germline CDR1 and CDR2 sequences are MNHEY and SVGAGI. V lost 6 bases, J lost 5 bases, and 7 bases stayed unmatched.

The CDR3 is CASSTLDRRLTILGYTF. In DNA form, the CDR3 reads TGTGCCAGCAGCACACTTGACAGGCGCCTGACTATCCTTGGCTACACCTTC. The chain uses TRBV7-2 and TRBJ1-2, with a possible D match to TRBD1 (6 bases). CDR3 length: 17 amino acids. Germline V CDR1 and CDR2: SGHTA, FQGNSA. V dropped 5 bases and J dropped 7 bases, with 26 bases sitting between them.

Here the CDR3 DNA reads TGTGCCAGCAGCCCTGACACAGGGGATCAGCCCCAGCATTTT. This translates into CASSPDTGDQPQHF. The gene calls are TRBV9 and TRBJ1-5; 7 bases are shared with TRBD1. CDR3 length equals 14 residues. Germline lookup yields CDR1 SGDLS and CDR2 YYNGEE. V shed 4 bases, J shed 5 bases, and the junction held 6 bases outside the gene matches.

The V gene is TRBV5-4, the J gene TRBJ2-4; D is ambiguous. V dropped 4 bases and J dropped 6 bases, with 11 bases sitting between them. Looked up from germline, CDR1 is SGHNT and CDR2 is YYREEE (reference sequence). This CDR3 is 13 amino acids long. CDR3 DNA sequence: TGTGCCAGCAGCCATCCTTCGGGAAACATTCAGTACTTC. The encoded protein is CASSHPSGNIQYF.

This rearrangement joins TRBV6-1 to TRBJ1-6, with unresolved D. Germline CDR1 reads MNHNS; CDR2 reads SASEGT. The CDR3 runs to 14 residues. The V end lost 2 bases, the J end lost 5 bases, and 7 bases lay between the germline ends. The CDR3 region is CASSEYENNSPLHF. In DNA form, the CDR3 reads TGTGCCAGCAGTGAATACGAGAATAATTCACCCCTCCACTTT.

The chain combines TRBV25-1 with TRBJ2-1; 9 bases are shared with TRBD2. The V gene's germline CDR1 is MGHDK and CDR2 SYGVNS. Trimming at V came to 1 base and at J to 6 bases, leaving 7 bases not matched to a gene. The CDR3 covers 16 residues. The CDR3 is CASSESRLAASNEQFF. In DNA, the CDR3 is TGTGCCAGCAGTGAATCGAGACTAGCGGCCTCCAATGAGCAGTTCTTC.

This clone appeared once. The chain couples TRBV19 to TRBJ1-4; 8 nucleotides agree with TRBD1. The CDR3 is 17 amino acids. Germline V gene sequence: CDR1 LNHDA, CDR2 SQIVND (reference sequence). The trim removed 7 bases at V and 5 bases at J, leaving 15 bases unmatched. CDR3 region: CASTTGTGEFGNEKLFF. For the CDR3, the DNA is TGTGCCAGTACAACCGGGACAGGAGAGTTTGGGAATGAAAAACTGTTTTTT.

The chain links TRBV18 to TRBJ1-5; D call uncertain. Germline V gene lookup returns CDR1 KGHSH and CDR2 LQKENI. The CDR3 is made up of 17 amino acids. V dropped 2 bases and J dropped 0 bases, with 14 bases sitting between them. CDR3 sequence: CASSPNAIETSNQPQHF. Here the CDR3 DNA reads TGTGCCAGCTCACCAAATGCGATAGAAACTAGCAATCAGCCCCAGCATTTT.

This chain connects TRBV4-1 to TRBJ1-2; TRBD1 is a possible D gene (6 bases). Trimming cost V 4 bases and J 4 bases, with 16 bases left between them. CDR3 length equals 15 residues. The germline V gene has CDR1 MGHRA and CDR2 YSYEKL. The CDR3 sequence: CASSPEQGGGYGYTF. CDR3 nucleotides: TGCGCCAGCAGCCCGGAACAGGGTGGTGGCTATGGCTACACCTTC.

The chain recombines TRBV18 with TRBJ2-3; 8 bases are a match to TRBD2. This CDR3 has 15 amino acids. CDR1 and CDR2 from the germline V gene are KGHSH and LQKENI. V shed 0 bases, J shed 6 bases, and the junction held 5 bases outside the gene matches. CDR3 sequence reads: CASSPPAGARDTQYF. The DNA for the CDR3 is TGTGCCAGCTCACCACCAGCGGGAGCGAGGGATACGCAGTATTTT.

The chain carries TRBV5-1 and TRBJ2-3, with 7 nucleotides matching TRBD2. The CDR3 is 15 residues long. Germline V gene data show CDR1 as SGHRS and CDR2 as YFSETQ. Trimming at V came to 1 base and at J to 0 bases, leaving 2 bases not matched to a gene. This CDR3 is CASSLSGASTDTQYF. As DNA, the CDR3 is TGCGCCAGCAGCTTGAGCGGGGCTAGCACAGATACGCAGTATTTT. The whole variable domain, filled in from reference TRBV5-1 and TRBJ2-3, reads KAGVTQTPRYLIKTRGQQVTLSCSPISGHRSVSWYQQTPGQGLQFLFEYFSETQRNKGNFPGRFSGRQFSNSRSEMNVSTLELGDSALYLCASSLSGASTDTQYFGPGTRLTVL.

In this sample, this clone turned up once. The rearrangement links TRBV30 to TRBJ1-5; tentatively, D is TRBD1 (5 bases). The CDR3 is made up of 12 amino acids. Germline lookup yields CDR1 GTSNPN and CDR2 SVGIG (reference sequence). Trimming stripped 1 base from V and 11 bases from J, with 12 bases between. The CDR3 sequence is CAWSDRRSTQHF. Here the CDR3 DNA reads TGTGCCTGGAGTGACAGGCGGTCCACCCAGCATTTT.

V is TRBV5-4 and J is TRBJ2-3; 11 bases align to TRBD2. The V gene's germline CDR1 is SGHNT and CDR2 YYREEE (reference sequence). V dropped 4 bases and J dropped 2; count of bases not matched to a gene: 3. The CDR3 sequence is 15 residues long. The DNA for the CDR3 is TGTGCCAGCAGCCAGACTAGCGGGACCACAGATACGCAGTATTTT. Residues: CASSQTSGTTDTQYF.

Only one count was recorded for this clone. This chain joins TRBV5-8 and TRBJ2-5; the D is unclear. Trimming removed 0 bases from V and 9 bases from J, with 9 bases in between. This CDR3 region has 12 residues. Germline assignment: CDR1 SGHTS and CDR2 YDEGEE. The DNA for the CDR3 is TGTGCCAGCAGCTTGGAGGCGGTGCCCCAGTACTTC. Its translation: CASSLEAVPQYF.

The chain carries TRBV3-1 (or the pseudogene TRBV3-2) and TRBJ2-7; TRBD1 aligns across 9 bases. V dropped 4 bases and J dropped 0; count of bases not matched to a gene: 1. The CDR3 sequence is 14 residues long. Germline V CDR1 and CDR2: LGHDT, YNNKEL (reference sequence). CDR3 residues: CASSRDRASYEQYF. The CDR3 nucleotides are TGTGCCAGCAGCCGGGACAGGGCCTCCTACGAGCAGTACTTC.

The J gene is TRBJ1-1, the V gene TRBV5-1; 7 nucleotides align to TRBD1. CDR1 is SGHRS, CDR2 YFSETQ, per germline. V was pared by 0 bases and J by 0 bases, with 8 bases of the junction left unmatched. CDR3 length: 17 residues. The DNA for the CDR3 is TGCGCCAGCAGCTTGGCCCTTGGGACAGCTATGAACACTGAAGCTTTCTTT. Translating it yields CASSLALGTAMNTEAFF.